This T cell receptor beta chain was captured in a study of T cell repertoires in cytomegalovirus infection. TCRdb re-called the reads with MiXCR, one entry per CDR3 protein. This sample carries approximately 990,000 distinct CDR3 sequences, 31% of them seen once, and the ten largest clones take about an eighth. With regard to this clonotype: Its target is unknown.

CDR3 length: 15 residues. The germline V gene encodes CDR1 MNHEY and CDR2 SVGEGT. V lost 2 bases and J lost 2; bases outside the gene matches: 3. The receptor comes from a human donor in good health (CMV status not recorded). Some clones in this sample may be carry-over from other donors' samples. The source was cultured CD8+ T cells from PBMCs, collected from culture after CMV antigen stimulation. The gene calls are TRBV6-2 or TRBV6-3 and TRBJ1-5; 7 bases agree with TRBD1. The CDR3 loop reads CASSYATGRNQPQHF. CDR3 nucleotide sequence: TGTGCCAGCAGTTACGCGACAGGGCGCAATCAGCCCCAGCATTTT.